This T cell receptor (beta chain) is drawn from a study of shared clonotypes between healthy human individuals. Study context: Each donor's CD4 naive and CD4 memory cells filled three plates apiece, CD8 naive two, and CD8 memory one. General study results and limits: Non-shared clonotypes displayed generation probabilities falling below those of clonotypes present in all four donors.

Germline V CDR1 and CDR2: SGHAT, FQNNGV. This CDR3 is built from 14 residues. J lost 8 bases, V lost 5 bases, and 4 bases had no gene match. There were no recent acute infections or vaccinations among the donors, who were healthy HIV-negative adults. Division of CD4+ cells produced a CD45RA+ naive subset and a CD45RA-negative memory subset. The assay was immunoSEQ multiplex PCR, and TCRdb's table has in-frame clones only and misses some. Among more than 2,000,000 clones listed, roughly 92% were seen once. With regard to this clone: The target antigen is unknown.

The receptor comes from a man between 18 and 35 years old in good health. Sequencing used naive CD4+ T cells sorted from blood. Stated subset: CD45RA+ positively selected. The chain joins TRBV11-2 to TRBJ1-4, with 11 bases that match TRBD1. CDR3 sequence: CASSPRDRGEKLFF. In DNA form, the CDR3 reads TGTGCCAGCAGCCCCCGGGACAGGGGGGAAAAACTGTTTTTT. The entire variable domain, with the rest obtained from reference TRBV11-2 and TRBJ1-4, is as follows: EAGVAQSPRYKIIEKRQSVAFWCNPISGHATLYWYQQILGQGPKLLIQFQNNGVVDDSQLPKDRFSAERLKGVDSTLKIQPAKLEDSAVYLCASSPRDRGEKLFFGSGTQLSVL.